The sequence of this TCR beta chain was determined in a study of blood T cells in healthy people across ages (dated by TCRdb to about 2015). Regarding the study in general: In model experiments, template switching captured roughly one uniquely barcoded TCR beta cDNA molecule for every two T cells. The study measured age-related changes in TCR beta repertoire diversity using deep sequencing normalized with unique cDNA molecular identifiers. The donors were split into four age groups: young (average about 16 years), middle-aged (about 40), aged (over 55) and long-lived (approximately 80). Using the same blood draw, the study looked at two additional independent replicas of 1 million unique cDNA reads for two donors, one aged 18 to 29 and the other aged 80 or older.

Preparation of the library involved 5' RACE. Sequenced using an Illumina HiSeq 2500. The second PCR ran for about 6 to 12 cycles and used a J-beta primer mix along with a sample-barcoded 5' primer. Each TCR beta cDNA molecule received a unique molecular identifier from a template-switch 5' adaptor carrying 12 random nucleotides. Each sample yielded at least 3 million CDR3-containing paired-end reads. The Mint cDNA synthesis kit, primed by a TRBC-specific oligonucleotide, was used to synthesize first-strand cDNA from all RNA. All cDNA was treated with uracil-DNA glycosylase and then went through a first 18-cycle PCR with the universal primers M1SS and BC2_uni_R. As for the original processing: For normalization, 1 million high-quality reads, each with a distinct molecular identifier, were randomly selected from each sample. Reads with shared molecular identifiers were discarded instead of being binned into consensus sequences. MiTCR, with a Q25 quality threshold and the strictest error-elimination algorithm, was used for CDR3 identification, clonotype clustering and error correction. A nonparametric unseen species model using Euler transformation provided a lower-bound estimate of total TCR beta diversity. The public reads were run again by TCRdb, first through fastp at Q25 and then through MiXCR, and only productive beta chains were kept. Here each entry gathers all rows of one CDR3 protein and keeps the most common genes and DNA. These V and J calls are TCRdb output, not the study's own analysis. Present in this sample are about 840,000 distinct CDR3 sequences, about 29% of which were seen just once. The ten largest clones add up to about 9.4% of the sample.

The donors were under 40 Caucasian individuals from Russia, aged 6 to 90 years, who were systemically healthy. Each donor gave about 10 milliliters of peripheral blood, drawn into EDTA-treated Vacutainer tubes. Ficoll-Paque density-gradient centrifugation was used to isolate PBMCs, with at least 6 million per sample. Trizol reagent was used to extract total RNA from PBMCs, with at least 6 micrograms per sample. The percentages of naive CD45RAhigh/CD27high T cells were determined by flow cytometry on a PBMC aliquot from every donor. There are 15 amino acids in the CDR3, from cysteine to phenylalanine inclusive. Here the CDR3 DNA is all that survives: 45 bases in frame from base 1. The germline V gene encodes CDR1 SGHTA and CDR2 FQGNSA. Clipping removes 1 base from V and 5 bases from J, with 3 as the unmatched junction base count. Many counts were recorded for this clonotype. This receptor's antigen is unknown. It has no much larger one-base neighbor in the sample; base qualities were not kept.

The paper's findings and limits, for the study overall: The CMV infection status of donors was not known, potentially confounding age-related changes in expanded clonotypes. Bulk unsorted PBMC profiling prevented conclusive comparison of naive and antigen-experienced compartments. As age increased, observed TCR beta diversity per million T cells dropped in a roughly linear way, and a significant reduction was already evident by age about 40. Estimates of total diversity based on one million sequenced T cells were regarded as lower bounds and as underestimates. There was a strong correlation between observed TCR beta diversity and the percentage of naive T cells measured by flow cytometry. The long-lived group showed more naive CD4+ T cells, fewer expanded clones and increased TCR diversity than the aged group, suggesting age selection.

The sample also formed part of further work on T cells of mothers and their children. In that second paper, the authors write: Donors were nine systemically healthy Caucasian individuals: three mothers and their six children. cDNA synthesis used all of the extracted RNA, with 1.5 ug of RNA in each 15 ul reaction. In the second PCR, the M1S primer introduced both the sample barcodes and 2-4 random nucleotides. Each mother yielded over 8.5 million TCR beta CDR3 reads and each child a few million reads. TCR recombination output is similarly shaped by thymic selection in related and unrelated pairs, with a minor effect exerted by inherited differences. Normalized repertoire overlap was always slightly but never significantly higher in related than unrelated mother-child pairs. With a sensitivity of approximately 92 clones per million clonotypes, no persistent microchimeric T cell clones were detected. To look for features that set related mother-child pairs apart from unrelated individuals, the researchers ran deep NGS to compare the TCR beta repertoires of mothers and children. Mothers averaged around 43 +/- 4 years of age and children averaged roughly 10 +/- 4 years. After adapter ligation with NEBNext reagents, the libraries were sequenced on Illumina HiSeq 2000 with 100+100 nt paired-end reads. To prevent cross-contamination, the mother and child libraries were prepared a month apart and were sequenced in separate runs. For each donor, somewhere between about 450,000 and 2,100,000 distinct TCR beta clonotypes were identified. Naive TCR beta clonotypes were estimated from low-frequency clonotypes matched to each donor's FACS-determined naive share, without sorting.

The sample comprised blood. This TCR was recovered from a middle-aged woman in good health. This chain is built from TRBV7-2 and TRBJ2-5; 11 bases in the junction line up with TRBD2. The bases read TGTGCCAGCAGCTTAGGACTAGCGGGGATGGAGACCCAGTACTTC. Its protein reads: CASSLGLAGMETQYF.